This T cell receptor beta chain came from a study of blood T cell repertoires in COVID-19 (dated by TCRdb to about 2020). Background for the entire study: The collaborator samples originated in the United States, Italy and Spain and spanned the acute and convalescent phases of COVID-19. The repertoires were released in a freely available public database intended as a resource for research on the immune response to SARS-CoV-2. The material from the prospective study consisted of cDNA or gDNA derived from T cells, B-cell-depleted T cells, or PBMCs. A de-identified subject ID, COVID-19 status, age in years and sex were almost always included in the sample metadata. Where HLA class I and class II types were available, the types were taken from metadata supplied by the sample provider, not from assay-based typing. Samples were obtained from the ongoing ImmuneRACE study (first 160 participants) and from some 1,300 subjects provided by 6 global collaborators. Subjects who had been exposed to COVID-19, were actively infected with it, or had recovered from it provided the deeply sampled blood TCRbeta repertoires that made up the dataset.

General conclusions and limits of the study: The amount of clinical and demographic metadata varied by source and participant and was provided uncurated.

At one collaborating source in Seattle, patients were enrolled during active infection and were followed longitudinally through the course of disease. Collaborating institutions collected whole blood in K2EDTA tubes following their own protocols. Collaborator samples were shipped for TCRbeta analysis as frozen whole blood, isolated PBMCs, or DNA extracted from either sample type. Concerning this clone: Its cognate antigen has yet to be identified. Base-call qualities are not available, and no considerably larger clone is one nucleotide away.

TCRbeta CDR3 regions were amplified from genomic DNA using the immunoSEQ Assay, a bias-controlled multiplex PCR. The authors' analysis ran thus. The number of nucleated cells in each sample was estimated from the amplification of reference gene primers within the assay. Sequence reads were collapsed and filtered to measure the absolute abundance of every unique TCRbeta CDR3 rearrangement. For each sample, productive Simpson clonality was calculated as the square root of Simpson's diversity index across productive rearrangements. TCRdb holds this immuneACCESS table with in-frame rearrangements only. Some clones are missing; in checked studies, unresolved V genes explain under half, and the rest has no known cause. That table gives V, J and clone size, and the DNA gave D and trimming. The sample profile shows about 220,000 clones; roughly 85% of them were found once. The ten biggest clones cover 2% to 3% of the sample.

Compared with germline, V lacks 2 bases and J lacks 1 base; bases without a gene match: 12. Via the germline V gene (reference sequence), CDR1 is MNHEY and CDR2 SMNVEV. The CDR3, from cysteine to phenylalanine, totals 19 residues. The DNA shown is the 57-base CDR3, in frame from base 1. The specimen sequenced was peripheral blood. This receptor was taken from an older woman with COVID-19, enrolled during active disease. The rearrangement joined TRBV27 to TRBJ2-1; TRBD2 fits 9 bases in the junction. The nucleotide sequence is TGTGCCAGCAGTTTAGGGGGGACTAGCTTTAGCGTTTCCTACAATGAGCAGTTCTTC. Translated, this gives CASSLGGTSFSVSYNEQFF.